The rows below give T cell receptor beta chains drawn from one sample of a study of blood T cell repertoires in COVID-19. Sequencing used immunoSEQ multiplex PCR; TCRdb keeps in-frame clones, though not all of them. The sample holds around 170,000 clones, 84% seen once. Input material: peripheral blood. The receptors here all came from a young man with active or convalescent COVID-19. Both conserved end residues are part of each CDR3. A D gene is named only where the DNA matches it firmly. For some rows the clone size is stated as once, few or many, or as a class when expanded; others skip it.

V gene	J gene	clone size	D gene	CDR3 protein	CDR3 DNA
TRBV3-1/TRBV3-2	TRBJ2-6	few	TRBD1	CASSGHRGPGANVLTF	TGTGCCAGCAGCGGTCACAGGGGGCCTGGGGCCAACGTCCTGACTTTC
TRBV5-1	TRBJ2-5	few	-	CASSLDSPLYF	TGCGCCAGCAGCTTGGACAGCCCCCTGTACTTC
TRBV3-1/TRBV3-2	TRBJ2-5	-	-	CASSRSLVAQETQYF	TGTGCCAGCAGCCGCTCATTAGTCGCTCAAGAGACCCAGTACTTC
TRBV6-6	TRBJ1-5	once	TRBD1	CASSGQEIYSNQPQHF	TGTGCCAGCAGTGGACAGGAAATCTATAGCAATCAGCCCCAGCATTTT
TRBV11-3	TRBJ2-7	-	TRBD2	CASSLEGTGTSDF	TGTGCCAGCAGCTTAGAGGGGACCGGGACTAGCGACTTC
TRBV3-1/TRBV3-2	TRBJ1-1	-	-	CASSQVGVAFF	TGTGCCAGCAGCCAGGTAGGGGTTGCTTTCTTT
TRBV27	TRBJ2-2	-	TRBD1	CASSLGTVNTGELFF	TGTGCCAGCAGCCTAGGGACAGTAAACACCGGGGAGCTGTTTTTT
TRBV6-5	TRBJ1-2	-	-	CASGSQDGYTF	TGTGCCAGCGGCAGCCAGGATGGCTACACCTTC
TRBV7-2	TRBJ2-2	-	-	CASSLVPTPGLITGELFF	TGTGCCAGCAGCTTAGTCCCCACCCCGGGACTGATCACCGGGGAGCTGTTTTTT
TRBV9	TRBJ1-5	-	-	CASSVNPREDRYQPQHF	TGTGCCAGCAGCGTAAATCCCCGGGAGGACCGGTATCAGCCCCAGCATTTT
TRBV5-1	TRBJ2-2	-	TRBD2	CASSSVRTSGATGELFF	TGCGCCAGCAGCTCCGTAAGAACTAGCGGGGCTACCGGGGAGCTGTTTTTT
TRBV5-6	TRBJ2-7	-	-	CASSWSDREDYEQYF	TGTGCCAGCAGCTGGAGTGACAGGGAGGACTACGAGCAGTACTTC
TRBV5-1	TRBJ1-2	-	-	CASSLVGDGYTF	TGCGCCAGCAGCTTGGTCGGGGATGGCTACACCTTC
TRBV14	TRBJ2-7	-	-	CASSQANSYEQYF	TGTGCCAGCAGCCAAGCTAACTCCTACGAGCAGTACTTC
TRBV19	TRBJ1-2	-	TRBD1	CASSTMRQNRGANYGYTF	TGTGCCAGTAGTACCATGCGACAAAACAGGGGCGCTAACTATGGCTACACCTTC
TRBV5-1	TRBJ1-4	-	-	CASSAQGPNEKLFF	TGCGCCAGCAGCGCCCAGGGTCCAAATGAAAAACTGTTTTTT
TRBV7-2	TRBJ2-1	-	TRBD2	CASSSPASGRAGEQFF	TGTGCCAGCAGCTCCCCTGCTAGCGGGAGGGCCGGTGAGCAGTTCTTC
TRBV25-1	TRBJ2-2	-	TRBD1	CASSDYWTGNTGELFF	TGTGCCAGCAGTGATTACTGGACAGGAAACACCGGGGAGCTGTTTTTT
TRBV30	TRBJ2-1	few	TRBD2	CAWSGFSGGLIDSYNEQFF	TGTGCCTGGAGTGGATTTAGCGGGGGGCTAATCGACTCCTACAATGAGCAGTTCTTC
TRBV24-1	TRBJ1-2	-	TRBD1	CATSDQTGADYGYTF	TGTGCCACCAGTGACCAGACAGGGGCCGACTATGGCTACACCTTC
TRBV19	TRBJ1-5	-	TRBD1	CASSVTGDLQPQHF	TGTGCCAGTAGTGTTACAGGGGACCTCCAGCCCCAGCATTTT
TRBV4-2	TRBJ1-1	-	TRBD1	CASSQDGRQGAYNTEAFF	TGTGCCAGCAGCCAAGATGGCAGGCAGGGGGCTTATAACACTGAAGCTTTCTTT
TRBV27	TRBJ2-7	once	-	CASMWGHEQYF	TGTGCCAGCATGTGGGGGCACGAGCAGTACTTC
TRBV6-2/TRBV6-3	TRBJ2-7	-	TRBD2	CASSSTTSGGGEQYF	TGTGCCAGCAGCTCCACGACTAGCGGGGGGGGCGAGCAGTACTTC
TRBV11-2	TRBJ1-6	-	-	CASSSVDYKNSPLHF	TGTGCCAGCAGCTCCGTTGATTACAAGAATTCACCCCTCCACTTT
TRBV19	TRBJ2-1	few	-	CASSMQAAISAYNEQFF	TGTGCCAGTAGTATGCAGGCCGCAATAAGTGCCTACAATGAGCAGTTCTTC
TRBV29-1	TRBJ1-5	-	-	CSVFDGQGNSNQPQHF	TGCAGCGTTTTTGACGGGCAGGGGAATAGCAATCAGCCCCAGCATTTT
TRBV10-3	TRBJ2-4	-	-	CATRDTLAKNIQYF	TGTGCCACCCGGGACACCCTAGCCAAAAACATTCAGTACTTC
TRBV20-1	TRBJ1-2	-	-	CSGQTDYGYTF	TGCAGTGGGCAGACAGACTATGGCTACACCTTC
TRBV6-2/TRBV6-3	TRBJ2-5	-	-	CASSYSEQETQYF	TGTGCCAGCAGTTATTCAGAACAAGAGACCCAGTACTTC
TRBV7-2	TRBJ2-1	-	TRBD2	CASSLDSSGRALFF	TGTGCCAGCAGCTTAGACTCTAGCGGGAGGGCCCTGTTCTTC
TRBV24-1	TRBJ2-5	-	TRBD1	CATSDYYRGRGETQYF	TGTGCCACCAGTGATTACTACAGGGGACGGGGAGAGACCCAGTACTTC
TRBV15	TRBJ2-5	once	-	CATNPTPEGQETQYF	TGTGCCACCAACCCCACCCCGGAGGGTCAAGAGACCCAGTACTTC
TRBV6-5	TRBJ1-3	-	-	CASSSRTDGNTIYF	TGTGCCAGCAGTTCCAGGACAGATGGAAACACCATATATTTT
TRBV25-1	TRBJ2-1	many	TRBD2	CASSRTSGSNNEQFF	TGTGCCAGCAGTAGGACTAGCGGGTCCAACAATGAGCAGTTCTTC
TRBV10-1	TRBJ1-1	-	-	CASSENGVNTEAFF	TGCGCCAGCAGTGAAAACGGGGTGAACACTGAAGCTTTCTTT
TRBV7-2	TRBJ2-1	few	TRBD2	CASSRGLAGGNNEQFF	TGTGCCAGCAGCCGGGGACTAGCGGGAGGGAACAATGAGCAGTTCTTC
TRBV9	TRBJ2-2	once	-	CASSGGLSMNTGELFF	TGTGCCAGCAGCGGGGGGCTATCGATGAACACCGGGGAGCTGTTTTTT
TRBV9	TRBJ1-2	-	-	CASSPEGSYGYTF	TGTGCCAGCAGCCCGGAGGGGAGCTATGGCTACACCTTC
TRBV7-9	TRBJ1-6	-	-	CASSAAGNSPLHF	TGTGCCAGCAGCGCCGCGGGTAATTCACCCCTCCACTTT
TRBV7-9	TRBJ1-2	-	TRBD1	CASSRRQGRPYGYTF	TGTGCCAGCAGCCGAAGACAGGGAAGGCCCTATGGCTACACCTTC
TRBV15	TRBJ2-5	once	-	CATSVNSGQETQYF	TGTGCCACCAGCGTAAACTCAGGCCAAGAGACCCAGTACTTC
TRBV24-1	TRBJ2-3	-	-	CATSGIQGNTDTQYF	TGTGCCACCAGTGGAATACAGGGTAACACAGATACGCAGTATTTT
TRBV11-2	TRBJ2-1	-	TRBD2	CASSPTGLAGANEQFF	TGTGCCAGCAGTCCAACGGGGCTAGCGGGGGCCAATGAGCAGTTCTTC